The clone carrying this T cell receptor beta chain was counted at least ten times. The antigen remains unidentified. Samples came from axillary lymph nodes draining the breast cancer. Using its own MiXCR run on the multiplex PCR reads, TCRdb lists one record per CDR3 protein. The repertoire holds 200,000 or so distinct CDR3 sequences, with roughly 31% as singletons. V was shortened by 2 bases and J by 7 bases, with 9 bases between the two germline ends. CDR3 size: 12 residues. CDR1 KGHSH and CDR2 LQKENI come from the germline V gene. This record comes from a study of breast tumors, draining lymph nodes, adjacent tissues. Study conclusions and caveats: Tumor TCR diversity was below lymph nodes but above nontumor tissue.

The sequencing input was axillary lymph node tissue. This TCR was recovered from a female donor with breast cancer. Some clones in this sample may be carry-over from other donors' samples. This chain uses TRBV18 with TRBJ2-7; a weak D match, TRBD2 (6 bases). This CDR3 reads CASSPEGTEQYF. The DNA of the CDR3 is TGTGCCAGCTCACCAGAAGGGACTGAGCAGTACTTC.